Below, 24 T cell receptor beta chains from the same sample are listed, as sequenced in a study of early T cells in non-severe SARS-CoV-2 infection. TCRdb reprocessed the 5' RACE reads via MiXCR and lists one record per CDR3 protein. The table has about 70,000 distinct CDR3 sequences, less than 12% seen once. The sample was whole blood, taken at baseline. Receptors originate from an adult who was a healthcare worker with PCR-confirmed SARS-CoV-2 infection or an uninfected control (not recorded which).

The chain recombines TRBV7-2 with TRBJ2-1; D unclear. V shed 2 bases and J shed 4 bases, with 9 bases lying between them. The CDR3 is 14 residues long. From germline, CDR1 is SGHTA and CDR2 FQGNSA. CDR3 sequence reads: CASSLPERYNEQFF. For the CDR3, the DNA is TGTGCCAGCAGCTTACCGGAGAGATACAATGAGCAGTTCTTC.

This chain uses TRBV2 with TRBJ1-6; D gene ambiguous. Looked up from germline, CDR1 is SNHLY and CDR2 is FYNNEI. The V end was cut by 1 base, the J end by 8 bases, with 15 bases between. This CDR3 is 16 amino acids long. The CDR3 DNA follows: TGTGCCAGCAGTGAAGTTTCGGGTTGGTTTGATTCACCCCTCCACTTT. Translating gives CASSEVSGWFDSPLHF.

This clonotype appeared many times. V usage is TRBV29-1 and J usage is TRBJ2-7; 9 nucleotides align to TRBD2. Trimming removed 0 bases from V and 2 bases from J; junction bases left unmatched: 5. CDR1 is SQVTM, CDR2 ANQGSEA, per germline. This CDR3 is built from 15 residues. CDR3 bases: TGCAGCGTTGAAGACGTGTCTAGCGGGACCTACGAGCAGTACTTC. This encodes CSVEDVSSGTYEQYF.

The genes are TRBV6-6 and TRBJ2-1, with a tentative D call TRBD1 (5 bases). V dropped 7 bases and J dropped 4 bases, with 5 bases sitting between them. The CDR3 has 11 residues. Per germline, CDR1 MNHNY and CDR2 SVGAGI (reference sequence). The CDR3 region is CASTGYNEQFF. The CDR3 DNA sequence: TGTGCCAGCACAGGGTACAATGAGCAGTTCTTC.

The chain joins TRBV7-2 to TRBJ2-7; TRBD2 matches at 7 bases. Per germline, CDR1 SGHTA and CDR2 FQGNSA. V lost 1 base and J lost 2; bases outside the gene matches: 5. The CDR3 contains 15 residues. The CDR3 bases are TGTGCCAGCAGCTTAGTGCGTCGGGAGGCCTACGAGCAGTACTTC. Its translation is CASSLVRREAYEQYF.

This clonotype was seen only a few times. The chain links TRBV6-6 to TRBJ2-7; TRBD1 aligns across 9 bases. Germline V lookup: CDR1 MNHNY, CDR2 SVGAGI (reference sequence). V dropped 5 bases and J dropped 6; count of bases not matched to a gene: 8. CDR3 size: 14 residues. The CDR3 here is CASSLGTGNFEQYF. The CDR3 nucleotides are TGTGCCAGCAGTCTTGGGACAGGGAATTTCGAGCAGTACTTC.

This clonotype was seen a handful of times. V and J are TRBV6-1 and TRBJ2-1, with TRBD1 as a possible D gene (5 bases). Germline CDR1 is MNHNS and CDR2 is SASEGT. CDR3 length equals 12 residues. The V end lost 6 bases, the J end lost 9 bases, and 12 bases lay between the germline ends. The CDR3 region has the DNA TGTGCCAGCAGGCCGACCAGGGCTGAGCAGTTCTTC. Translated: CASRPTRAEQFF.

This chain uses TRBV28 with TRBJ2-1; 8 nucleotides agree with TRBD2. V lost 3 bases, J lost 8 bases, and 9 bases stayed unmatched. The length of the CDR3 is 15 residues. CDR1 and CDR2 from the germline V gene are MDHEN and SYDVKM. The CDR3 protein is CASSFKSGRGYEQFF. The DNA of the CDR3 is TGTGCCAGCAGTTTTAAGTCCGGGAGGGGGTATGAGCAGTTCTTC.

This clonotype was detected only a few times. The V and J genes are TRBV5-1 and TRBJ2-1; 12 bases map to TRBD2. V shed 7 bases and J 4 bases; nucleotides not matched to a gene: 6. The CDR3 contains 15 residues. From germline, CDR1 is SGHRS and CDR2 YFSETQ. The CDR3 DNA reads TGCGCCAGCCAAGACCTAGCGGGAGGGTACAATGAGCAGTTCTTC. Translating gives CASQDLAGGYNEQFF. The variable domain in full, completed from reference TRBV5-1 and TRBJ2-1, reads KAGVTQTPRYLIKTRGQQVTLSCSPISGHRSVSWYQQTPGQGLQFLFEYFSETQRNKGNFPGRFSGRQFSNSRSEMNVSTLELGDSALYLCASQDLAGGYNEQFFGPGTRLTVL.

This chain links TRBV24-1 with TRBJ1-5; D is perhaps TRBD1 (6 bases). CDR3 length equals 17 residues. The V gene lost 4 bases and the J gene lost 3 bases, with 18 bases spanning the gap. In germline, CDR1 is KGHDR, CDR2 SFDVKD. The CDR3 here is CATSDGTGRGYNQPQHF. In DNA, the CDR3 is TGTGCCACCAGTGACGGAACGGGGAGGGGGTACAATCAGCCCCAGCATTTT.

This clonotype showed up just a few times. J is TRBJ1-4 and V is TRBV29-1; no definite D call. V dropped 1 base and J dropped 2 bases, with 2 bases sitting between them. Germline V gene data show CDR1 as SQVTM and CDR2 as ANQGSEA. The CDR3 sequence is 12 residues long. CDR3 protein: CSVEGTNEKLFF. The CDR3 nucleotides are TGCAGCGTTGAAGGGACTAATGAAAAACTGTTTTTT.

The V gene is TRBV4-3, the J gene TRBJ2-7, with 7 bases identical to TRBD1. Germline CDR1 LGHNA, CDR2 YSLEER. Trimming at V came to 3 bases and at J to 3 bases, leaving 5 bases not matched to a gene. The CDR3 runs 14 residues. The CDR3 loop is CASSQDRQGYEQYF. Written as DNA, the CDR3 is TGCGCCAGCAGCCAGGACCGACAGGGCTACGAGCAGTACTTC.

The genes are TRBV4-3 and TRBJ1-2; TRBD1 might be the D (6 bases). This CDR3 region has 18 residues. CDR1 and CDR2 (germline): LGHNA, YSLEER. The V end lost 4 bases, the J end lost 2 bases, and 23 bases lay between the germline ends. CDR3 in DNA: TGCGCCAGCAGCCCAGCCGGATTTACAGGGCCGTCCAACTATGGCTACACCTTC. Encoded protein: CASSPAGFTGPSNYGYTF.

This clonotype was seen a few times. V is TRBV6-6 and J is TRBJ1-4; 8 bases line up with TRBD1. The CDR3 contains 14 residues. Trimming took 6 bases from V and 4 from J; bases not matched to a gene: 4. Germline CDR1 is MNHNY and CDR2 is SVGAGI (reference sequence). The CDR3 region has the DNA TGTGCCAGCAGCCAGGGGGCTAGTAATGAAAAACTGTTTTTT. It yields the protein CASSQGASNEKLFF.

The genes are TRBV28 and TRBJ2-4, with 16 bases that match TRBD2. V dropped 3 bases and J dropped 4; count of bases not matched to a gene: 6. The CDR3 has 18 residues. Germline values: CDR1 MDHEN, CDR2 SYDVKM. The CDR3: CASSLGLAGGPFKNIQYF. CDR3 bases: TGTGCCAGCAGTTTGGGACTAGCGGGAGGGCCCTTTAAAAACATTCAGTACTTC. The full variable domain, its missing parts supplied by reference TRBV28 and TRBJ2-4, is DVKVTQSSRYLVKRTGEKVFLECVQDMDHENMFWYRQDPGLGLRLIYFSYDVKMKEKGDIPEGYSVSREKKERFSLILESASTNQTSMYLCASSLGLAGGPFKNIQYFGAGTRLSVL.

This sequence joins TRBV12-3 or TRBV12-4 and TRBJ1-1; D is uncertain. The germline V and J ends were trimmed by 1 base and 4 bases, with 4 bases remaining between them. The CDR3 covers 12 residues. The CDR3 DNA reads TGTGCCAGCAGTTTAGTAACCACTGAAGCTTTCTTT. Translated: CASSLVTTEAFF.

This sequence joins TRBV3-1 and TRBJ1-1; D gene ambiguous. V was trimmed by 0 bases and J by 1 base, leaving 12 bases between them. The CDR3 is 16 amino acids. Germline CDR1 is LGHDT and CDR2 is YNNKEL (reference sequence). Here the CDR3 DNA reads TGTGCCAGCAGCCAAGATGCCAGCCGGGGGAACACTGAAGCTTTCTTT. Amino acid sequence: CASSQDASRGNTEAFF.

This clonotype was observed many times. V usage is TRBV28 and J usage is TRBJ2-2, with TRBD1 matching 7 bases. There are 15 residues in the CDR3. After removal of 7 bases from V and 1 base from J, the junction contained 6 bases not matched to a gene. CDR1 and CDR2 from the germline V gene are MDHEN and SYDVKM. This CDR3 is CASIKGTVNTGELFF. The DNA for the CDR3 is TGTGCCAGCATCAAGGGGACAGTGAACACCGGGGAGCTGTTTTTT.

This clonotype was seen repeatedly, ten times or more. This chain uses TRBV19 with TRBJ2-2; no clear D gene. V lost 5 bases, J lost 7 bases, and 14 bases lay in between. The CDR3 is 14 amino acids. Germline V gene data show CDR1 as LNHDA and CDR2 as SQIVND (reference sequence). CDR3 in amino acids: CASSSRTGGGELFF. CDR3 bases: TGTGCCAGTAGTTCACGGACGGGCGGCGGGGAGCTGTTTTTT.

This sequence joins TRBV28 and TRBJ1-5, with D maybe TRBD1 (5 bases). The germline V and J ends were trimmed by 3 bases and 7 bases, with 16 bases remaining between them. The germline CDR1 and CDR2 sequences are MDHEN and SYDVKM. The CDR3 contains 15 residues. The CDR3 is CASSLASLGRQPQHF. In DNA, the CDR3 is TGTGCCAGCAGTTTGGCATCACTGGGACGACAGCCCCAGCATTTT.

This clonotype was recorded at least ten times. This chain connects TRBV6-2 or TRBV6-3 to TRBJ2-1; 8 bases are shared with TRBD2. Germline trimming cut 5 bases from V and 0 bases from J; bases unmatched to any gene: 3. The CDR3 has 15 amino acids. Germline V gene data show CDR1 as MNHEY and CDR2 as SVGEGT. CDR3 loop: CASSPTSGSYNEQFF. For the CDR3, the DNA is TGTGCCAGCAGTCCAACTAGCGGCTCCTACAATGAGCAGTTCTTC.

This chain links TRBV7-8 with TRBJ2-3, with 9 positions matching TRBD2. From germline, CDR1 is SGHVS and CDR2 FQNEAQ. The V gene end was trimmed by 5 bases and the J gene end by 4 bases; junction bases not matched to a gene: 10. This CDR3 region has 16 residues. The CDR3 here is CASSHRLAGVPDTQYF. CDR3 bases: TGTGCCAGCAGCCACCGGTTAGCGGGAGTCCCAGATACGCAGTATTTT.

This clonotype appeared a few times. V and J are TRBV4-3 and TRBJ2-2; D tentatively fits TRBD1 or TRBD2 (5 bases each). Deletions cut 1 base from V and 0 bases from J, with 15 bases between. The CDR3 is 18 amino acids. CDR1 is LGHNA, CDR2 YSLEER, per germline. CDR3 residues: CASSQGGWDSANTGELFF. The CDR3 nucleotides are TGCGCCAGCAGCCAAGGGGGGTGGGATAGCGCGAACACCGGGGAGCTGTTTTTT.

The CDR3 sequence: CASSYGVNNEQFF. The CDR3 nucleotides read TGTGCCAGCAGCTACGGGGTTAACAATGAGCAGTTCTTC. The genes are TRBV7-2 and TRBJ2-1; maybe TRBD2 (5 bases). Germline lookup yields CDR1 SGHTA and CDR2 FQGNSA. V lost 4 bases, J lost 5 bases, and 9 bases lay in between. There are 13 residues in the CDR3.